What follows describes a single T cell receptor (beta chain). Under the authors' procedure: The authors estimated nucleated cell counts from reference gene primer amplification. Sequencing was performed with immunoSEQ multiplex PCR; in TCRdb, only in-frame clones are kept and a portion is missing. V, J and clone size derive from that table, while D and trimming were established from the DNA sequence. This table has 200,000 to 250,000 clones, about 80% appearing once. This specimen comes from a study of blood T cell repertoires in COVID-19. In the study overall: Samples of COVID-19 (acute and convalescent) were obtained from the United States, Italy and Spain. Sample material is recorded as cDNA or gDNA derived from T cells, B-cell-depleted T cells, or PBMCs.

This CDR3 is built from 15 residues. Trimming took 3 bases from V and 0 from J, leaving 12 bases between them. From germline, CDR1 is DFQATT and CDR2 SNEGSKA (reference sequence). The J gene is TRBJ1-5, the V gene TRBV20-1; no clear D. The sequencing input was peripheral blood. This clonotype was obtained from a woman aged 55-70 years with acute or convalescent COVID-19. The CDR3 spells CSASRSTDSNQPQHF. The CDR3 nucleotides are TGCAGTGCTAGTCGCAGCACAGATAGCAATCAGCCCCAGCATTTT.